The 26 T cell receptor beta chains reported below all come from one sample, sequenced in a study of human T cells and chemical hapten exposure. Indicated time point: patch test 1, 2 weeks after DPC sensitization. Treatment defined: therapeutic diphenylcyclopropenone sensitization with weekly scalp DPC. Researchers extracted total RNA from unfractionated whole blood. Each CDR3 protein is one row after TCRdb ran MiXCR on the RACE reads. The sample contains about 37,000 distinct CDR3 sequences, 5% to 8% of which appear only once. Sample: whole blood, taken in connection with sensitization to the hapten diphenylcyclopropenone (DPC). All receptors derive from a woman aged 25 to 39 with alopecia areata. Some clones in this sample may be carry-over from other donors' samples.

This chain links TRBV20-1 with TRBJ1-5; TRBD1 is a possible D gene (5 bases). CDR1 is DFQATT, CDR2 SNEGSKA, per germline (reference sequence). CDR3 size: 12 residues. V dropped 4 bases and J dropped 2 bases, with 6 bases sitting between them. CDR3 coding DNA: TGCAGTGCTAAACAGGGCAATCAGCCCCAGCATTTT. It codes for CSAKQGNQPQHF.

The CDR3 coding sequence is TGTGCCAGCAGCCAATCTGGGGACACAGATACGCAGTATTTT. Amino acids: CASSQSGDTDTQYF. The V call is TRBV3-1, the J call TRBJ2-3; D call uncertain. This CDR3 has 14 residues. Germline assignment: CDR1 LGHDT and CDR2 YNNKEL (reference sequence). Trimming removed 2 bases at V and 2 bases at J, with 8 bases between.

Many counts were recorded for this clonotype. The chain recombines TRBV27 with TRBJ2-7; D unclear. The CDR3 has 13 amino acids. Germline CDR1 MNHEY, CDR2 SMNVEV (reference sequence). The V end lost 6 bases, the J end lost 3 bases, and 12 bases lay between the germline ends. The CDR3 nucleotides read TGTGCCAGCAGGCGATCGGAATTCTACGAGCAGTACTTC. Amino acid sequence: CASRRSEFYEQYF.

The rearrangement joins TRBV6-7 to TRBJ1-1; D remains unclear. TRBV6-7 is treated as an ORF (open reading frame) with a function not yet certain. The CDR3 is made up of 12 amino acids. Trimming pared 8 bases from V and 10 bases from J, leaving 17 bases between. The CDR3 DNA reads TGTGCCAGCCTTGGCCGGCTGCCAGCAGCTTTCTTT. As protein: CASLGRLPAAFF.

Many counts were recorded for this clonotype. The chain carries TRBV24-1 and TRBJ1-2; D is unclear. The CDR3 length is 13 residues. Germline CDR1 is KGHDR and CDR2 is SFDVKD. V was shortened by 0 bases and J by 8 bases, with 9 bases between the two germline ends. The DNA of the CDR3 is TGTGCCACCAGTGATTTGACGGGGATAGGCTACACCTTC. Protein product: CATSDLTGIGYTF.

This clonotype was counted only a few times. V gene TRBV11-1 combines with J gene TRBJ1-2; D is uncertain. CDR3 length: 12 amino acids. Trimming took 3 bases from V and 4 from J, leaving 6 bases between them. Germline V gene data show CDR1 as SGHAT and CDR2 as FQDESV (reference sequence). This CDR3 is CASSFDSYGYTF. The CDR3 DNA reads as TGTGCCAGCAGCTTTGATAGCTATGGCTACACCTTC.

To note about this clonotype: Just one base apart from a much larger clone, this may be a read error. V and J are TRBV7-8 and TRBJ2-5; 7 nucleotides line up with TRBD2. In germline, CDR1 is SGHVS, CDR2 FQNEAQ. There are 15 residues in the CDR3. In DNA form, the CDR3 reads TGTGTCAGCACTTCCCATAGCGGGCACCAAGAGACCCAGTACTTC. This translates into CVSTSHSGHQETQYF.

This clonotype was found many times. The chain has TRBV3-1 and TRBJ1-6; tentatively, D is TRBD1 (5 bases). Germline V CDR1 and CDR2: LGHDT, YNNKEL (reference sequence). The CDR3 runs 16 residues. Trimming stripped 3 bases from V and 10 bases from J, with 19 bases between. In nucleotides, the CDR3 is TGTGCCAGCAGCCAGGATCATTTCCAGGGCAACTCACCCCTCCACTTT. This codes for CASSQDHFQGNSPLHF.

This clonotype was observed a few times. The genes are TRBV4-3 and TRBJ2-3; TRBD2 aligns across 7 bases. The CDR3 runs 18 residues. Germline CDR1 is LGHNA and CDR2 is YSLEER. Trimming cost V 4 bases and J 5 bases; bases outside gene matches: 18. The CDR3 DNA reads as TGCGCCAGCAGCCTAGGATGGGACTATGGGGGGGTGGGAGATACGCAGTATTTT. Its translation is CASSLGWDYGGVGDTQYF.

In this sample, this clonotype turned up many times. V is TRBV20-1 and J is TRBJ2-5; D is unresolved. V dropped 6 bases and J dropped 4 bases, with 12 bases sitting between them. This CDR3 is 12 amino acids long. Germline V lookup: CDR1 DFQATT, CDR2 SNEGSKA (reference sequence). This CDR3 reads CSARTLGETQYF. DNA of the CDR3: TGCAGTGCGAGGACCCTGGGAGAGACCCAGTACTTC.

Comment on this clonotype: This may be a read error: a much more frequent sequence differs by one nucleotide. The CDR3 bases are TGTGCCAGCAGCTCCCGGCTAGTGGGGGAGGGTGAGCAGTTCTTC. This codes for CASSSRLVGEGEQFF. The gene calls are TRBV7-2 and TRBJ2-1, with 7 nucleotides matching TRBD2. The trim removed 4 bases at V and 9 bases at J, leaving 12 bases unmatched. CDR3 length equals 15 residues. CDR1 and CDR2 (germline): SGHTA, FQGNSA.

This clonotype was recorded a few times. CDR3 residues: CASSLAPINYGYTF. CDR3 coding DNA: TGTGCCAGCAGTTTAGCCCCTATAAACTATGGCTACACCTTC. V and J are TRBV28 and TRBJ1-2; D gene unclear. V was pared by 2 bases and J by 2 bases, with 9 bases between. Germline V CDR1 and CDR2: MDHEN, SYDVKM. The CDR3 extends over 14 amino acids.

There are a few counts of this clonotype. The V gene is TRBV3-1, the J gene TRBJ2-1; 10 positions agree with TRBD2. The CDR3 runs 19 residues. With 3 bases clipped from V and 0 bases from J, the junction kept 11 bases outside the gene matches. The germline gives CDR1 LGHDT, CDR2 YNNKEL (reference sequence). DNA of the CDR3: TGTGCCAGCAGCCAGACGGGGCTAGCGGGGGCTAGCTCCTACAATGAGCAGTTCTTC. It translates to CASSQTGLAGASSYNEQFF.

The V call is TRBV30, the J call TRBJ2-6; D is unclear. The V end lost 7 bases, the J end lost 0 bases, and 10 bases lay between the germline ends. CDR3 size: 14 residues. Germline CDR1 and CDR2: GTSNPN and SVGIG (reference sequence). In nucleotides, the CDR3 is TGTGCCTATCATACCGGCTCTGGGGCCAACGTCCTGACTTTC. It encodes CAYHTGSGANVLTF. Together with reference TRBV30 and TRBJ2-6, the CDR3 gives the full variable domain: SQTIHQWPATLVQPVGSPLSLECTVEGTSNPNLYWYRQAAGRGLQLLFYSVGIGQISSEVPQNLSASRPQDRQFILSSKKLLLSDSGFYLCAYHTGSGANVLTFGAGSRLTVL.

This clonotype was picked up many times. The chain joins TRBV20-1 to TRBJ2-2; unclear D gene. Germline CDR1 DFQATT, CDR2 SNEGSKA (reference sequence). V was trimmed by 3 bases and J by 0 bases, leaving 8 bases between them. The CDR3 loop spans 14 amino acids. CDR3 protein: CSASYGSNTGELFF. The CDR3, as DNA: TGCAGTGCTAGCTACGGATCGAACACCGGGGAGCTGTTTTTT.

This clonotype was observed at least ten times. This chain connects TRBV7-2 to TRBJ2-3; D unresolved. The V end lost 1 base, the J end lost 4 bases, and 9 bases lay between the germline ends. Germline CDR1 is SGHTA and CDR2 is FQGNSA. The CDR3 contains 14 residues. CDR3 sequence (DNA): TGTGCCAGCAGCTTAGGGCCCTCGCCAGATACGCAGTATTTT. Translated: CASSLGPSPDTQYF.

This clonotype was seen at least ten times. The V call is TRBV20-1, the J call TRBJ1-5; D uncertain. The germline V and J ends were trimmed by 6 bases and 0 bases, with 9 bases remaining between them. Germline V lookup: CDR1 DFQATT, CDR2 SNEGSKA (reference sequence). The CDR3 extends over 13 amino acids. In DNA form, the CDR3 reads TGCAGTGCGACACTCCATAGCAATCAGCCCCAGCATTTT. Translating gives CSATLHSNQPQHF.

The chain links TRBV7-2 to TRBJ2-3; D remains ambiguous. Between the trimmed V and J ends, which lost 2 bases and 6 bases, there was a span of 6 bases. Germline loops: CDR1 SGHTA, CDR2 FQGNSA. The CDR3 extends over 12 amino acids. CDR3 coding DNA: TGTGCCAGCAGCTTAAGTCTGGATACGCAGTATTTT. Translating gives CASSLSLDTQYF.

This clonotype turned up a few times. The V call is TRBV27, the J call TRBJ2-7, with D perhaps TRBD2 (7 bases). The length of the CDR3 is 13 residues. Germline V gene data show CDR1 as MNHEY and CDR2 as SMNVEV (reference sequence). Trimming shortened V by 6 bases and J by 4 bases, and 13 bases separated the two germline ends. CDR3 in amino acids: CASSKGGGYEQYF. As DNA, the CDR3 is TGTGCCAGCAGCAAAGGGGGGGGATACGAGCAGTACTTC.

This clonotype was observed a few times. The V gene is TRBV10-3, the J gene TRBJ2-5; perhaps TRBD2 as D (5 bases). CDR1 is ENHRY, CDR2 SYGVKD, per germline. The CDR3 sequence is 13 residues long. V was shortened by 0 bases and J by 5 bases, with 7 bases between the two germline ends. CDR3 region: CAISESSAETQYF. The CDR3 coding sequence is TGTGCCATCAGTGAGTCTAGCGCCGAGACCCAGTACTTC.

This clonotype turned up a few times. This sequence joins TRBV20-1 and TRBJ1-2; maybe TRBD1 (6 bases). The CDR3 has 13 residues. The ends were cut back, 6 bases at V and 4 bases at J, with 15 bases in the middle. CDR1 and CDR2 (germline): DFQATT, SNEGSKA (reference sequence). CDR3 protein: CSAERGAGYGYTF. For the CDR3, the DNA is TGCAGTGCAGAACGGGGGGCCGGCTATGGCTACACCTTC.

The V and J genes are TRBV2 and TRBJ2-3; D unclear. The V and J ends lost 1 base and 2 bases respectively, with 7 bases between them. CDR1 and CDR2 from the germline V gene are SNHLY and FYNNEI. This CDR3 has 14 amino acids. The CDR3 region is CASSEGSITDTQYF. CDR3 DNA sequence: TGTGCCAGCAGTGAAGGTTCAATCACAGATACGCAGTATTTT.

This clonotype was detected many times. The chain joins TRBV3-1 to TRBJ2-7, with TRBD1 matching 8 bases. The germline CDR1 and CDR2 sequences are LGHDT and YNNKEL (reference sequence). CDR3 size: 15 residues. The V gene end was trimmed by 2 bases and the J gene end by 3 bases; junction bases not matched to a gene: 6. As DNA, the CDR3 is TGTGCCAGCAGCCAACCCGGGACAGGTTACTACGAGCAGTACTTC. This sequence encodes CASSQPGTGYYEQYF.

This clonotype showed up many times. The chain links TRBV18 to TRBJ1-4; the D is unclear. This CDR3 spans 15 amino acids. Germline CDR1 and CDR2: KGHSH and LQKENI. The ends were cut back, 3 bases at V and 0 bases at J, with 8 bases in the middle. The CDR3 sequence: CASSPPRPTNEKLFF. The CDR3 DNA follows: TGTGCCAGCTCACCCCCACGACCAACTAATGAAAAACTGTTTTTT.

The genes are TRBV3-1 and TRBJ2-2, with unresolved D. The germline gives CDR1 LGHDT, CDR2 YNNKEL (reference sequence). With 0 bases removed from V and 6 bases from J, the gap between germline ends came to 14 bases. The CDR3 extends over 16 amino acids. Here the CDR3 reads CASSQESQVGAGELFF. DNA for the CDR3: TGTGCCAGCAGCCAAGAAAGCCAGGTCGGCGCCGGGGAGCTGTTTTTT.

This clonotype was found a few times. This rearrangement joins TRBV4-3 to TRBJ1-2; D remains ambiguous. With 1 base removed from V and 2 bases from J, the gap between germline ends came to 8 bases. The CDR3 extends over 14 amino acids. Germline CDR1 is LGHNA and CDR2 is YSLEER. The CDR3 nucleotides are TGCGCCAGCAGCCAAGGACCAAGAAACTATGGCTACACCTTC. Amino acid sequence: CASSQGPRNYGYTF.